The count of the clone carrying this T cell receptor beta chain is one. This sample was taken from a study of T cell changes during pregnancy in multiple sclerosis. This CDR3 is built from 15 residues. Germline CDR1 MGHDK, CDR2 SYGVNS. The V and J ends lost 6 bases and 0 bases, in that order; junction bases with no gene match: 5. Clones were read by immunoSEQ multiplex PCR, and TCRdb kept only the in-frame ones, dropping some. The repertoire holds tens of thousands of clones, with over 90% as singletons. The TCR sequence derives from a female donor with multiple sclerosis, enrolled in a pregnancy study. The chain carries TRBV25-1 and TRBJ1-5; 7 positions agree with TRBD1. The sequencing here drew on peripheral blood, taken in the first trimester of pregnancy. CDR3 in amino acids: CASSRDSDSNQPQHF. CDR3 nucleotides: TGTGCCAGCAGCCGGGACAGTGATAGCAATCAGCCCCAGCATTTT. The full variable domain, its missing parts supplied by reference TRBV25-1 and TRBJ1-5, is EADIYQTPRYLVIGTGKKITLECSQTMGHDKMYWYQQDPGMELHLIHYSYGVNSTEKGDLSSESTVSRIRTEHFPLTLESARPSHTSQYLCASSRDSDSNQPQHFGDGTRLSIL.